This TCR beta chain was observed in a study of blood T cell repertoires in COVID-19. Study-wide context: The study drew acute and convalescent COVID-19 samples from the United States, Italy and Spain. Sources were T cells, B-cell-depleted T cells, or PBMCs; the material itself was cDNA or gDNA.

The age range of participants was about 18 to 89 years, with residence in roughly 25 US areas. Per the original data handling: Reference gene primer amplification gave nucleated cell count estimates. Assay used: immunoSEQ multiplex PCR; TCRdb lists only in-frame clones, some missing. V and J calls and clone size are copied from that table; D and trimming were computed from the DNA. Of some 200,000 clones in the sample, roughly four fifths were seen once. About this clone: A much larger clone lies one base from this, so it may be a read error.

This CDR3 is built from 17 residues. Germline CDR1 reads LGHNA; CDR2 reads YNFKEQ. The sample comprised PBMCs or T cells enriched from blood (not recorded which). The source is a man aged 40-55 years who had recovered from COVID-19. V and J are TRBV4-2 and TRBJ2-7; 10 bases agree with TRBD1. This chain's CDR3 is CASSQGQGPTFSYKQYF. The DNA of the CDR3 is TGTGCCAGCAGCCAGGGACAGGGGCCGACGTTTTCCTACAAGCAGTACTTC.